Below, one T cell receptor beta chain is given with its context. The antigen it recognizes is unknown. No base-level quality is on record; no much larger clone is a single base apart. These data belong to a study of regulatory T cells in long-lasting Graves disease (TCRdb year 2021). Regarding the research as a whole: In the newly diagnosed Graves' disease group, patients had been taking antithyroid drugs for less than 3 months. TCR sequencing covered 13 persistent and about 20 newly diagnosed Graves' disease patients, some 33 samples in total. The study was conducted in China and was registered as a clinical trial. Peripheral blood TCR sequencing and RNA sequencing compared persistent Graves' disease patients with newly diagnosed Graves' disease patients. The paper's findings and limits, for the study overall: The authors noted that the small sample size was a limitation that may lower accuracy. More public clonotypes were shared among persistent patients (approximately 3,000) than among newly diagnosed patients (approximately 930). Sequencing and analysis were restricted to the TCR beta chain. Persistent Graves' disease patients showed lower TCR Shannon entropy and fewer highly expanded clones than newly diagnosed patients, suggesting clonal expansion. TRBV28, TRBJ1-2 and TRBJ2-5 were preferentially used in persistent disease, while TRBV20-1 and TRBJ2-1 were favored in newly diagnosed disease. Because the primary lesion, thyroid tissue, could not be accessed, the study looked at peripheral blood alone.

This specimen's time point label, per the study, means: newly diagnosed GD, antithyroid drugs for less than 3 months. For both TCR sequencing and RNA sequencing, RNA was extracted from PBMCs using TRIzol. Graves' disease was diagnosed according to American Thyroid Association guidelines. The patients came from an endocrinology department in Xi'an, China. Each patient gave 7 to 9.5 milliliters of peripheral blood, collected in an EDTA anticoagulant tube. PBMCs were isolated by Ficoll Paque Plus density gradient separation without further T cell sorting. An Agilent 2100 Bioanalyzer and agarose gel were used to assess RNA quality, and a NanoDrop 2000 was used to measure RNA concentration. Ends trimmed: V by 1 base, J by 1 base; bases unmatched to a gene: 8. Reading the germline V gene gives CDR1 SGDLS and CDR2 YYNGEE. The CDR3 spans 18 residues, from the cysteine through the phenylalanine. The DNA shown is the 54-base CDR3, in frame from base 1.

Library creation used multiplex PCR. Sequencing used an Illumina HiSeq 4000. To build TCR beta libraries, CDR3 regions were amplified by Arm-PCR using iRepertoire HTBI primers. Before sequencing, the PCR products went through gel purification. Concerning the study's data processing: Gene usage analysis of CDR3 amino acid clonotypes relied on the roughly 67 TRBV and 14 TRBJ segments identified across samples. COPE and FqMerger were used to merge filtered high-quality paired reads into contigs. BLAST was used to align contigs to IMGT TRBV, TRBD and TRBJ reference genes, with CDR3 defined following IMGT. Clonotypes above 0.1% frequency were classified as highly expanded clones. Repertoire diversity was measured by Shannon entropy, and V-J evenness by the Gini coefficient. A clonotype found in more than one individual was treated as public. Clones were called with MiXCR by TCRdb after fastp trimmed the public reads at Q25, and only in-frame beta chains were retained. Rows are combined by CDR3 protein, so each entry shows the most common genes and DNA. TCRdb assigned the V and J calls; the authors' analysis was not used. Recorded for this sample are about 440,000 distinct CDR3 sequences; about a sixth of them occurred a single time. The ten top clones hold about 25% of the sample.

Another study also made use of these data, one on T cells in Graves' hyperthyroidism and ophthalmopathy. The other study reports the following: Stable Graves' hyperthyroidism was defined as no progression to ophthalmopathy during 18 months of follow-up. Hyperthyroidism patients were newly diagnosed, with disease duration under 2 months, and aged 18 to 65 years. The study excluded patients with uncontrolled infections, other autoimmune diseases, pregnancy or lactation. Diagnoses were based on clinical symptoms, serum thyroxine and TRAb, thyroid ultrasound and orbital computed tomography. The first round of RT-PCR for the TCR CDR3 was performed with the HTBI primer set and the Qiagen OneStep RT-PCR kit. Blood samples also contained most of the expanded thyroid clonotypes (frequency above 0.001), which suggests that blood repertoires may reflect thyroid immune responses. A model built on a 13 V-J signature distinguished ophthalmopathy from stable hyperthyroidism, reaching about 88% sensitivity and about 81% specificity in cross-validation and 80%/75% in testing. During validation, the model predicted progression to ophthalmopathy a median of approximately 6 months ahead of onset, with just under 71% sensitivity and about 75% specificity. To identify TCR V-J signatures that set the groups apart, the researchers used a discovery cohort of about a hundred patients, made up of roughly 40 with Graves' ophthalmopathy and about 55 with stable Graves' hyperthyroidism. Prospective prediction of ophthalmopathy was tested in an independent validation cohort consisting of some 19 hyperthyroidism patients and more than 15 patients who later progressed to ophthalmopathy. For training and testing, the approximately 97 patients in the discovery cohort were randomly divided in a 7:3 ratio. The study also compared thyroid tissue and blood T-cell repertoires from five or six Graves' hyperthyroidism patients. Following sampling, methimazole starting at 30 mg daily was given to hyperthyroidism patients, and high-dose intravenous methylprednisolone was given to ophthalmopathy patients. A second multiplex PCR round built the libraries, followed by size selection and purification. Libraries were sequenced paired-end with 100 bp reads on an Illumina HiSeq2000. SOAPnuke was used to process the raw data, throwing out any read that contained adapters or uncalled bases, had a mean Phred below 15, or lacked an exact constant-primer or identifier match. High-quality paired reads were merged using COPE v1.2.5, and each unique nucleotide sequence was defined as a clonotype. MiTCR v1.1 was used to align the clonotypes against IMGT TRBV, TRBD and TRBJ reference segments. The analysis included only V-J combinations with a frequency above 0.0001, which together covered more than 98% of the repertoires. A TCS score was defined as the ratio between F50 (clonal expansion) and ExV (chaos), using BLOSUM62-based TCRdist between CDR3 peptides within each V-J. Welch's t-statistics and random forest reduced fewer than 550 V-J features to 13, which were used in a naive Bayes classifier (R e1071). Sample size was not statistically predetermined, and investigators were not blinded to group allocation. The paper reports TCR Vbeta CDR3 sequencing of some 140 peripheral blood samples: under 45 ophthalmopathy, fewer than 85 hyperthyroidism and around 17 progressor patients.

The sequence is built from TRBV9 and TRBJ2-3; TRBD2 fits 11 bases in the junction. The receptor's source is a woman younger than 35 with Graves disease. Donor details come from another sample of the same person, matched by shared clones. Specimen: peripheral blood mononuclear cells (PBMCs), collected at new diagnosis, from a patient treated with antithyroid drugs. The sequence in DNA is TGTGCCAGCAGCGTAACGATTAGCGGGAGGGCCGGCACAGATACGCAGTATTTT. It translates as CASSVTISGRAGTDTQYF. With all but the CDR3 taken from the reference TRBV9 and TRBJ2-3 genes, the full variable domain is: DSGVTQTPKHLITATGQRVTLRCSPRSGDLSVYWYQQSLDQGLQFLIQYYNGEERAKGNILERFSAQQFPDLHSELNLSSLELGDSALYFCASSVTISGRAGTDTQYFGPGTRLTVL.